Shown below are 31 T cell receptor beta chains from a single sample sequenced in a study of shared clonotypes between healthy human individuals. Libraries were prepared by immunoSEQ multiplex PCR; TCRdb keeps only in-frame clonotypes and omits some of them. This sample has about 520,000 clones, with approximately 81% found just once. Material for sequencing was PBMCs. These receptors were obtained from a woman between 40 and 55 years old in good health. Some clones in this sample may be carry-over from other donors' samples.

For this clone: The junction departs from germline at one end; a sequencing error may be responsible. The same CDR3 also results from other DNA sequences found in this sample. The V call is TRBV29-1, the J call TRBJ1-1, with a tentative D call TRBD1 (5 bases). The CDR3 consists of 12 residues. Looked up from germline, CDR1 is SQVTM and CDR2 is ANQGSEA. The CDR3 loop reads CSVEPGVTEAFF. The CDR3 DNA sequence: TGCAGTGTTGAGCCGGGGGTAACTGAAGCTTTCTTT.

As for this clone: Since a far larger clone is one base different, this is likely a read error. This chain connects TRBV5-1 to TRBJ2-1; 12 bases agree with TRBD2. There are 14 residues in the CDR3. Unmatched junction bases numbered 4, after V lost 6 bases and J lost 6 bases. Germline V lookup: CDR1 SGHRS, CDR2 YFSETQ. CDR3 loop: CASNSTSGSNEQFF. In DNA form, the CDR3 reads TGCGCCAGCAACTCGACTAGCGGGAGCAATGAGCAGTTCTTC.

Of note for this clone: This likely reflects a read error, since a far larger clone is one base away. Other DNA sequences in the same sample also yield this CDR3. The chain is built from TRBV27 and TRBJ1-2; D perhaps matches TRBD1 (6 bases). The CDR3 length is 15 residues. Germline CDR1 reads MNHEY; CDR2 reads SMNVEV (reference sequence). DNA for the CDR3: TGTGCCAGCAGTTTATCGTGGCAGGGGAACTATGGCTACACCTTT. Translation: CASSLSWQGNYGYTF.

The J gene is TRBJ2-3, the V gene TRBV7-9, with 12 nucleotides matching TRBD1. The CDR3 contains 16 residues. The J segment lost 5 bases and the V segment lost 4 bases, leaving 7 bases of the junction unmatched. Germline CDR1 and CDR2: SEHNR and FQNEAQ (reference sequence). The DNA of the CDR3 is TGTGCCAGCAGCTCGGGACAGGGGGCGCAGGGAGATACGCAGTATTTT. As protein: CASSSGQGAQGDTQYF.

The V gene is TRBV5-5, the J gene TRBJ1-2; D is perhaps TRBD1 (5 bases). From germline, CDR1 is SGHKS and CDR2 YYEKEE (reference sequence). The CDR3 length is 13 residues. V lost 0 bases and J 6 bases, leaving 9 bases between the germline ends. CDR3 bases: TGTGCCAGCAGCTTGGACCAGGGCAATGGCTACACCTTC. Protein sequence: CASSLDQGNGYTF.

The rearrangement links TRBV7-3 to TRBJ2-3, with TRBD1 as a possible D gene (5 bases). The CDR3 sequence is 13 residues long. Trimming cost V 1 base and J 6 bases, with 8 bases left between them. Per the germline V gene, CDR1 is SGHTA and CDR2 is FQGTGA. In DNA, the CDR3 is TGTGCCAGCAGCTTAAACTACAGGGATACGCAGTATTTT. Translated: CASSLNYRDTQYF. The full variable domain, in which reference TRBV7-3 and TRBJ2-3 provide the parts outside the CDR3, is GAGVSQTPSNKVTEKGKYVELRCDPISGHTALYWYRQSLGQGPEFLIYFQGTGAADDSGLPNDRFFAVRPEGSVSTLKIQRTERGDSAVYLCASSLNYRDTQYFGPGTRLTVL.

The chain joins TRBV5-1 to TRBJ2-1; 8 bases align to TRBD2. Losses at the gene ends were 1 base for V and 7 bases for J; bases not matched to a gene: 4. CDR3 size: 14 residues. Germline CDR1 is SGHRS and CDR2 is YFSETQ. Here the CDR3 DNA reads TGCGCCAGCAGCTTGACGGCGGGAGGTAATGAGCAGTTCTTC. Translated, it gives CASSLTAGGNEQFF.

V and J are TRBV6-5 and TRBJ2-7; 7 nucleotides agree with TRBD2. V dropped 5 bases and J dropped 0; count of bases not matched to a gene: 7. There are 15 residues in the CDR3. Germline lookup yields CDR1 MNHEY and CDR2 SVGAGI. The CDR3 region has the DNA TGTGCCAGCAGTAACCCGGGACTACTCTCCTACGAGCAGTACTTC. Amino acid sequence: CASSNPGLLSYEQYF.

This clone was observed a single time. This is likely an artifact of a read error, given a far larger clone one base away. The genes are TRBV11-2 and TRBJ2-5; D is ambiguous. The V end was cut by 2 bases, the J end by 5 bases, with 15 bases between. In germline, CDR1 is SGHAT, CDR2 FQNNGV. The CDR3 contains 15 residues. The chain's CDR3 is CASSLSSPDGETQYF. Written as DNA, the CDR3 is TGTGCCAGCAGCTTAAGTTCACCAGATGGTGAGACCCAGTACTTC.

The CDR3 loop is CASSGTGTGGETQYF. The CDR3 DNA reads TGTGCCAGCAGCGGGACAGGGACCGGTGGAGAGACCCAGTACTTC. This sequence joins TRBV6-1 and TRBJ2-5, with 9 bases fitting TRBD1. V trimming: 6 bases; J trimming: 4 bases; junction bases outside the gene matches: 9. This CDR3 is built from 15 residues. Germline loops: CDR1 MNHNS, CDR2 SASEGT.

This rearrangement joins TRBV5-1 to TRBJ2-7; tentatively, D is TRBD2 (6 bases). CDR1 is SGHRS and CDR2 is YFSETQ in the germline V gene. With 0 bases removed from V and 4 bases from J, the gap between germline ends came to 14 bases. This CDR3 comprises 15 residues. The CDR3 loop is CASSLGTAGSYEQYF. The CDR3 nucleotides read TGCGCCAGCAGCTTGGGAACGGCGGGGAGTTACGAGCAGTACTTC.

V usage is TRBV7-3 and J usage is TRBJ2-5; 8 bases are shared with TRBD1. The DNA end favors TRBJ2-7, so the J call may be wrong. The CDR3 length is 14 residues. The germline CDR1 and CDR2 sequences are SGHTA and FQGTGA. In nucleotides, the CDR3 is TGTGCCAGCAGCTTAGGACAGGGCGTCAACGAGCAGTACTTC. Translated: CASSLGQGVNEQYF.

This chain connects TRBV5-8 to TRBJ1-4; D is unclear. Deletions cut 2 bases from V and 8 bases from J, with 13 bases between. Germline CDR1 is SGHTS and CDR2 is YDEGEE. The CDR3 spans 14 residues. The CDR3 loop reads CASSFRPLGEKLFF. The CDR3 coding sequence is TGTGCCAGCAGCTTCCGGCCCCTTGGGGAAAAACTGTTTTTT.

This clone is a singleton in its sample. V and J are TRBV5-4 and TRBJ2-3, with a tentative D call TRBD2 (6 bases). V lost 0 bases, J lost 3 bases, and 11 bases lay in between. CDR3 size: 15 residues. The germline gives CDR1 SGHNT, CDR2 YYREEE (reference sequence). CDR3 DNA sequence: TGTGCCAGCAGCTTGGCCCTGACTAGTACAGATACGCAGTATTTT. As protein: CASSLALTSTDTQYF.

As concerns this clone: This likely stems from a read error, as it lies one base from a far larger clone. The chain has TRBV4-2 and TRBJ2-7, with D perhaps assigned TRBD1 or TRBD2 (5 bases each). CDR1 LGHNA and CDR2 YNFKEQ come from the germline V gene. The CDR3 has 18 residues. The CDR3 loop reads CAGSQGPPGTSISYEQYF. The CDR3 DNA is TGTGCCGGCAGCCAAGGTCCCCCCGGGACCTCGATCTCCTACGAGCAGTACTTC.

This clone has a single count. The chain recombines TRBV7-2 with TRBJ1-1; D is perhaps TRBD1 (6 bases). V was shortened by 4 bases and J by 7 bases, with 19 bases between the two germline ends. This CDR3 contains 15 residues. Germline CDR1 reads SGHTA; CDR2 reads FQGNSA. CDR3 in amino acids: CASSWTTGTRGEAFF. The DNA of the CDR3 is TGTGCCAGCAGCTGGACCACCGGGACACGGGGTGAAGCTTTCTTT.

This chain connects TRBV28 to TRBJ1-1, with a tentative D call TRBD1 (5 bases). Trimming cost V 3 bases and J 8 bases, with 7 bases left between them. CDR1 is MDHEN, CDR2 SYDVKM, per germline. The CDR3 spans 11 residues. CDR3 sequence (DNA): TGTGCCAGCAGTTTCGGGGGGGAAGCTTTCTTT. Translating it yields CASSFGGEAFF.

On this clone: A far larger clone is a single base away, which makes a read error likely. The sample carries other DNA sequences with the same CDR3. The V and J genes are TRBV7-3 and TRBJ2-2; D call uncertain. CDR1 and CDR2 from the germline V gene are SGHTA and FQGTGA. The CDR3 has 12 amino acids. This chain's CDR3 is CASSTNTGELFF. The CDR3 coding sequence is TGTGCCAGCAGCACGAACACAGGGGAGCTGTTTTTT. Drawing the rest from reference TRBV7-3 and TRBJ2-2, the complete variable domain is GAGVSQTPSNKVTEKGKYVELRCDPISGHTALYWYRQSLGQGPEFLIYFQGTGAADDSGLPNDRFFAVRPEGSVSTLKIQRTERGDSAVYLCASSTNTGELFFGEGSRLTVL.

The chain employs TRBV5-1 and TRBJ2-5, with 11 bases lining up with TRBD2. Germline assignment: CDR1 SGHRS and CDR2 YFSETQ. The length of the CDR3 is 16 residues. Losses at the gene ends were 0 bases for V and 2 bases for J; bases not matched to a gene: 3. For the CDR3, the DNA is TGCGCCAGCAGCTTGGGGGGACTAGCGGCACAAGAGACCCAGTACTTC. Encoded protein: CASSLGGLAAQETQYF.

The chain recombines TRBV9 with TRBJ1-1, with TRBD1 identical over 7 bases. The CDR3 has 16 amino acids. Looked up from germline, CDR1 is SGDLS and CDR2 is YYNGEE. The V gene end was trimmed by 3 bases and the J gene end by 0 bases; junction bases not matched to a gene: 8. CDR3 sequence (DNA): TGTGCCAGCAGCGCACCCAGGGGGGGTATGAACACTGAAGCTTTCTTT. Amino acid sequence: CASSAPRGGMNTEAFF.

The chain joins TRBV30 to TRBJ1-1; 7 positions match TRBD1. Germline assignment: CDR1 GTSNPN and CDR2 SVGIG (reference sequence). Germline trimming cut 0 bases from V and 6 bases from J; bases unmatched to any gene: 7. The CDR3 runs to 14 residues. DNA for the CDR3: TGTGCCTGGAGTGTAGGAGGGGGCAAGGCTGAAGCTTTCTTT. Amino acids: CAWSVGGGKAEAFF.

The rearrangement uses TRBV28 and TRBJ2-2; 8 bases line up with TRBD1. The CDR3 spans 15 residues. Germline V lookup: CDR1 MDHEN, CDR2 SYDVKM. V dropped 8 bases and J dropped 4; count of bases not matched to a gene: 9. CDR3 coding DNA: TGTGCCAGCCAACCCCGGGACAGGATCACCGGGGAGCTGTTTTTT. It encodes CASQPRDRITGELFF.

Of note for this clone: A far larger clone is one base from this, pointing to a likely read error. The V and J genes are TRBV2 and TRBJ2-7; TRBD2 matches at 11 bases. Germline V gene data show CDR1 as SNHLY and CDR2 as FYNNEI. This CDR3 has 15 residues. CDR3: CASTPRLAGPYKQYF. In DNA form, the CDR3 reads TGTGCCAGCACCCCCCGACTAGCGGGACCCTACAAGCAGTACTTC. Based on the CDR3 plus reference TRBV2 and TRBJ2-7, the full variable domain is EPEVTQTPSHQVTQMGQEVILRCVPISNHLYFYWYRQILGQKVEFLVSFYNNEISEKSEIFDDQFSVERPDGSNFTLKIRSTKLEDSAMYFCASTPRLAGPYKQYFGPGTRLTVT.

The V gene is TRBV7-2, the J gene TRBJ2-7; 10 bases are a match to TRBD1. Germline V gene sequence: CDR1 SGHTA, CDR2 FQGNSA. The J segment lost 3 bases and the V segment lost 5 bases, leaving 13 bases of the junction unmatched. This CDR3 comprises 17 residues. Here the CDR3 DNA reads TGTGCCAGCAGCGCAAAAAAAGGGACAGGGGACTACTACGAGCAGTACTTC. It encodes CASSAKKGTGDYYEQYF.

The genes are TRBV4-2 and TRBJ1-1; 7 bases are a match to TRBD1. CDR1 LGHNA and CDR2 YNFKEQ come from the germline V gene. The length of the CDR3 is 21 residues. V trimming: 1 base; J trimming: 3 bases; junction bases outside the gene matches: 23. This CDR3 reads CASSQGYRGLGTMGPHTEAFF. The CDR3 nucleotides are TGTGCCAGCAGCCAAGGGTACAGGGGACTGGGAACTATGGGCCCACACACTGAAGCTTTCTTT.

In its sample, this clone was seen once. The chain recombines TRBV11-2 with TRBJ2-5; D possibly uses TRBD1 or TRBD2 (6 bases each). The germline V gene has CDR1 SGHAT and CDR2 FQNNGV. The germline V and J ends were trimmed by 5 bases and 5 bases, with 18 bases remaining between them. There are 15 residues in the CDR3. The CDR3 nucleotides are TGTGCCAGCAGCCCGGGGGCTACAACCTCGGAGACCCAGTACTTC. As protein: CASSPGATTSETQYF.

The chain employs TRBV6-5 and TRBJ2-5; D perhaps matches TRBD1 (5 bases). This CDR3 spans 14 amino acids. The germline V gene has CDR1 MNHEY and CDR2 SVGAGI. Trimming pared 6 bases from V and 4 bases from J, leaving 15 bases between. This chain's CDR3 is CASSGWQGGETQYF. The CDR3 coding sequence is TGTGCCAGCAGCGGGTGGCAGGGCGGAGAGACCCAGTACTTC.

The V gene is TRBV7-6, the J gene TRBJ2-1; 7 bases fit TRBD2. This CDR3 has 16 residues. Per the germline V gene, CDR1 is SGHVS and CDR2 is FNYEAQ. Trimming cost V 5 bases and J 0 bases; bases outside gene matches: 7. The CDR3 here is CASSGRGPNSYNEQFF. The CDR3 coding sequence is TGTGCCAGCAGCGGGAGGGGACCAAACTCCTACAATGAGCAGTTCTTC.

This sequence joins TRBV18 and TRBJ2-5; D is uncertain. V was cut by 2 bases and J by 10 bases, with 11 bases left in between. Germline CDR1 reads KGHSH; CDR2 reads LQKENI. The CDR3 spans 12 residues. The CDR3 region is CASSPDSGDQYF. The CDR3 nucleotides are TGTGCCAGCTCACCAGATTCAGGAGACCAGTACTTC.

On this clone itself: A far larger clone is just one base off, so this is likely a read error. The rearrangement joins TRBV30 to TRBJ2-5; perhaps TRBD1 as D (5 bases). V was clipped by 0 bases and J by 1 base, with 12 bases between them. There are 15 residues in the CDR3. Germline CDR1 reads GTSNPN; CDR2 reads SVGIG (reference sequence). The CDR3 region is CAWSVLGHSQETQYF. The CDR3 DNA reads TGTGCCTGGAGTGTACTCGGACACAGCCAAGAGACCCAGTACTTC.

Comment on this clone: Sequence at one end of the junction differs from germline and may be a read error. The chain uses TRBV5-4 and TRBJ1-1, with 10 bases that match TRBD1. There are 16 residues in the CDR3. CDR1 is SGHNT, CDR2 YYREEE, per germline (reference sequence). Written as DNA, the CDR3 is TGTGACAGCAGCTTGGGGACAGGGGTTGAGGACACTGAAGCTTTCTTC. Amino acids: CDSSLGTGVEDTEAFF.